These 13 T cell receptor beta chains originate from one sample sequenced in a study of blood T cell repertoires in COVID-19. Only in-frame clones appear in the TCRdb table, and some are missing; sequencing was by immunoSEQ multiplex PCR. Of under 200,000 clones in the sample, roughly 89% were seen once. What was sequenced was peripheral blood. These receptors all stem from a man between 18 and 29 years old with active or convalescent COVID-19.

Note on this clone: The junction and the germline gene differ at one end; a read error may be behind it. The V gene is TRBV5-1, the J gene TRBJ2-3, with a possible D match to TRBD2 (5 bases). Germline CDR1 SGHRS, CDR2 YFSETQ. CDR3 length: 13 residues. As DNA, the CDR3 is TGCGCCAGCAGTTTGGGGAGCGCAGATACGCAGTATTTT. This gives the protein CASSLGSADTQYF.

The CDR3 DNA is TGTGCCATCACGGGAGATACTCCGAACACTGAAGCTTTCTTT. As protein: CAITGDTPNTEAFF. V gene TRBV10-3 combines with J gene TRBJ1-1; D is undetermined. The CDR3 consists of 14 residues. Germline assignment: CDR1 ENHRY and CDR2 SYGVKD. Trimming took 7 bases from V and 1 from J, leaving 13 bases between them.

This clone was observed a few times. The rearrangement links TRBV18 to TRBJ2-3; tentatively, D is TRBD1 (5 bases). Germline V lookup: CDR1 KGHSH, CDR2 LQKENI. V lost 6 bases and J 2 bases, leaving 12 bases between the germline ends. CDR3 length: 14 amino acids. The CDR3 spells CASSRQTNTDTQYF. As DNA, the CDR3 is TGTGCCAGCTCGCGACAGACGAACACAGATACGCAGTATTTT.

Turning to this clone: At one of its ends the junction is not consistent with the germline gene, which may arise from a read error. The V call is TRBV12-3 or TRBV12-4, the J call TRBJ2-3, with D perhaps matching TRBD2 (6 bases). The CDR3 contains 12 residues. The CDR3, as DNA: TGTGCCAGCAGTTTTTTCCCCACGCCGGGAGTTTTT. Protein sequence: CASSFFPTPGVF.

This clone appeared a few times. The V call is TRBV5-1, the J call TRBJ1-2, with D perhaps TRBD1 (6 bases). Germline V lookup: CDR1 SGHRS, CDR2 YFSETQ. This CDR3 has 13 residues. Trimming removed 4 bases at V and 8 bases at J, with 15 bases between. The CDR3 reads CASSLELRGGYTF. The DNA for the CDR3 is TGCGCCAGCAGCCTGGAGCTCAGGGGAGGCTACACCTTC. Based on the CDR3 plus reference TRBV5-1 and TRBJ1-2, the full variable domain is KAGVTQTPRYLIKTRGQQVTLSCSPISGHRSVSWYQQTPGQGLQFLFEYFSETQRNKGNFPGRFSGRQFSNSRSEMNVSTLELGDSALYLCASSLELRGGYTFGSGTRLTVV.

This clone showed up just once. The CDR3 loop reads CASTVDRVTGELFF. The CDR3 nucleotides are TGTGCCAGCACCGTAGACAGGGTCACCGGGGAGCTGTTTTTT. The rearrangement links TRBV5-4 to TRBJ2-2; 7 positions agree with TRBD1. Trimming at V came to 6 bases and at J to 4 bases, leaving 6 bases not matched to a gene. Germline-derived CDR1 and CDR2 are SGHNT and YYREEE (reference sequence). The CDR3 length is 14 residues.

This clone was counted only a few times. The rearrangement joins TRBV10-3 to TRBJ2-1; the D gene is possibly TRBD2 (6 bases). The V gene's germline CDR1 is ENHRY and CDR2 SYGVKD. The CDR3 extends over 16 amino acids. Trimming pared 6 bases from V and 1 base from J, leaving 16 bases between. DNA of the CDR3: TGTGCCATCAGGGGTAGACTAGAGCCATCCTACAATGAGCAGTTCTTC. It codes for CAIRGRLEPSYNEQFF.

CDR3 amino acids: CASSLGDWDNEQFF. CDR3 coding DNA: TGTGCCAGCAGCTTAGGGGACTGGGACAATGAGCAGTTCTTC. The J gene is TRBJ2-1, the V gene TRBV7-9; D possibly corresponds to TRBD2 (6 bases). This CDR3 has 14 residues. Trimming cost V 1 base and J 5 bases, with 9 bases left between them. The V gene's germline CDR1 is SEHNR and CDR2 FQNEAQ (reference sequence).

This CDR3 is CASSDGQGNQPQHF. The CDR3 coding sequence is TGTGCCAGCAGTGACGGACAGGGCAATCAGCCCCAGCATTTT. The rearrangement links TRBV5-4 to TRBJ1-5; TRBD1 matches at 7 bases. J gave up 2 bases and V 5 bases, and 4 bases lay outside the gene matches. Germline CDR1 and CDR2: SGHNT and YYREEE (reference sequence). The CDR3 consists of 14 residues.

The V call is TRBV7-8, the J call TRBJ2-1; 8 nucleotides agree with TRBD2. The CDR3 extends over 17 amino acids. Germline V gene data show CDR1 as SGHVS and CDR2 as FQNEAQ. With 5 bases clipped from V and 0 bases from J, the junction kept 9 bases outside the gene matches. The DNA of the CDR3 is TGTGCCAGCAGCCCACGGGCAGCGGGGGTCTCCTACAATGAGCAGTTCTTC. Translating gives CASSPRAAGVSYNEQFF.

Only one count was recorded for this clone. The genes are TRBV5-4 and TRBJ1-1; TRBD1 aligns across 7 bases. The CDR3 runs 15 residues. Germline V gene data show CDR1 as SGHNT and CDR2 as YYREEE (reference sequence). J lost 5 bases, V lost 4 bases, and 11 bases had no gene match. The CDR3 region has the DNA TGTGCCAGCAGCCTTAGACAGGGAGGTGTAACTGAAGCTTTCTTT. Its protein product is CASSLRQGGVTEAFF.

The chain uses TRBV5-6 and TRBJ2-2; TRBD2 is a possible D gene (6 bases). The CDR3 loop spans 14 amino acids. Germline V gene lookup returns CDR1 SGHDT and CDR2 YYEEEE. Trimming took off 0 bases at V and 6 bases at J, with 9 bases between the two ends. This chain's CDR3 is CASSLAGSSGELFF. The CDR3 DNA sequence: TGTGCCAGCAGCTTGGCCGGGAGCTCCGGGGAGCTGTTTTTT.

J is TRBJ1-6 and V is TRBV2, with D unclear. Per the germline V gene, CDR1 is SNHLY and CDR2 is FYNNEI. The CDR3 is made up of 15 amino acids. The germline V and J ends were trimmed by 5 bases and 9 bases, with 17 bases remaining between them. The CDR3 loop reads CASSSAQAGSSPLHF. CDR3 sequence (DNA): TGTGCCAGCAGTAGCGCCCAGGCGGGGAGTTCACCCCTCCACTTT.